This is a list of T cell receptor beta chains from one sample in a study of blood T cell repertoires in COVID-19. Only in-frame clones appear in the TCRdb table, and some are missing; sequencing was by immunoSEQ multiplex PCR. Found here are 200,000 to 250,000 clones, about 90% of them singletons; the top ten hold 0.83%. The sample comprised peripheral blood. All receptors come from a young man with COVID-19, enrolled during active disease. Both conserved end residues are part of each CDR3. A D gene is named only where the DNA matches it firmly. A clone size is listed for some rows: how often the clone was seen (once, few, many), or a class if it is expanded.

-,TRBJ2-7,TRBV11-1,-,CASSFGGAYEQYF,TGTGCCAGCAGCTTTGGTGGAGCCTACGAGCAGTACTTC
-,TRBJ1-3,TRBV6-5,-,CASSYLAGASGNTIYF,TGTGCCAGCAGTTACCTGGCGGGGGCATCTGGAAACACCATATATTTT
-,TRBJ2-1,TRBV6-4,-,CASSLLARSGEEQFF,TGTGCCAGCAGCTTACTAGCAAGGTCCGGGGAGGAGCAGTTCTTC
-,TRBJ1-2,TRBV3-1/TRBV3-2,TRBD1,CASSRDRGTNYGYTF,TGTGCCAGCAGCCGCGACAGGGGAACGAACTATGGCTACACCTTC
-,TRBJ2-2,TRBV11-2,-,CASSPRSSSGELFF,TGTGCCAGCAGCCCACGCTCTAGTTCCGGGGAGCTGTTTTTT
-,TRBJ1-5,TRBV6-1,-,CASSEGVGALGYGPQHF,TGTGCCAGCAGTGAAGGGGTTGGGGCGCTGGGGTATGGGCCCCAGCATTTT
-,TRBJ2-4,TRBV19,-,CASSARDTLAKNIQYF,TGTGCCAGTAGTGCCCGGGACACATTAGCCAAAAACATTCAGTACTTC
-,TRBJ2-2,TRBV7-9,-,CASSLARDGTGELFF,TGTGCCAGCAGCTTAGCGCGGGATGGAACCGGGGAGCTGTTTTTT
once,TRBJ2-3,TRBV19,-,CASRRQGLDTQYF,TGTGCCAGTAGGAGACAGGGACTTGATACGCAGTATTTT
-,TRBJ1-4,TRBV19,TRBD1,CASSKTGESEKLFF,TGTGCCAGTAGCAAGACAGGGGAAAGCGAAAAACTGTTTTTT
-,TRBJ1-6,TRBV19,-,CASSLSGKVVSPLHF,TGTGCCAGTAGCCTGTCAGGGAAGGTGGTTTCACCCCTCCACTTT
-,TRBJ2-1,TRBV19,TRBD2,CASSKTSGLHNEQFF,TGTGCCAGTAGTAAGACTAGCGGCCTACACAATGAGCAGTTCTTC
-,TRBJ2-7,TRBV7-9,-,CASSPPETYEQYF,TGTGCCAGCAGCCCCCCTGAGACCTACGAGCAGTACTTC
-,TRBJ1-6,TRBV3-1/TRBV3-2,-,CASSQGREGSPLHF,TGTGCCAGCAGCCAAGGGAGGGAAGGGTCACCCCTCCACTTT
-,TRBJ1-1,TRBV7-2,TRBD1,CASSGQEGTEAFF,TGTGCCAGCAGCGGACAGGAGGGCACTGAAGCTTTCTTT
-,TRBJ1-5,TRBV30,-,CAWSLAIDQPQHF,TGTGCCTGGAGTCTAGCTATCGATCAGCCCCAGCATTTT
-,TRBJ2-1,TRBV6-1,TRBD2,CASSGTSGGVYNEQFF,TGTGCCAGCAGTGGGACTAGCGGGGGCGTCTACAATGAGCAGTTCTTC